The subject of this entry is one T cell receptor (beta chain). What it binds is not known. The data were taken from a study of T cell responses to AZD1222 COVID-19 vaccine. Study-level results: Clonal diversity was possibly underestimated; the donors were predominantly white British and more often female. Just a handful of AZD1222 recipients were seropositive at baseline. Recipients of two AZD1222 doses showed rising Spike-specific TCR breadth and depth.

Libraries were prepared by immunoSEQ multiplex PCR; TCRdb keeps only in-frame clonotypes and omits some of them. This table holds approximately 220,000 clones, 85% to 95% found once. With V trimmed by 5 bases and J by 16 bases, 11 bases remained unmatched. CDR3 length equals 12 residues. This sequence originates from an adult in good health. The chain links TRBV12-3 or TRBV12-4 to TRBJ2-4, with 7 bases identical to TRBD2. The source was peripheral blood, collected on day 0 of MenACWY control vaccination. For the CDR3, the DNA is TGTGCCAGCAGTCTGCCACCGGGACTAATATACTTC. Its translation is CASSLPPGLIYF.